This TCR beta chain comes out of a study of beta chain features in type 1 diabetes. Overall study results and limits: Shorter templates might be favored by PCR, and equally so in patients and in controls.

In total, each donor contributed a single heparinised blood draw that averaged roughly 110 mL. Expressed TCRB transcripts were sequenced because the isolated RNA had all been reverse transcribed beforehand. Assay: immunoSEQ multiplex PCR; the TCRdb copy retains only in-frame clones and omits some. The table shows 400,000 to 550,000 clones, with over 9.5% occurring only once. This clone was observed a few times. Its antigen remains unknown. This CDR3 has 15 residues. CDR1 MDHEN and CDR2 SYDVKM come from the germline V gene. Deletions cut 3 bases from V and 4 bases from J, with 15 bases between. The chain joins TRBV28 to TRBJ2-5; D possibly matches TRBD1 or TRBD2 (5 bases each). The sequence was collected from a woman between 18 and 29 years old in good health. The sample comprised naive CD4+ T cells from blood. This CDR3 reads CASSLAQVGVETQYF. The CDR3 nucleotides are TGTGCCAGCAGTTTGGCACAGGTGGGGGTAGAGACCCAGTACTTC.